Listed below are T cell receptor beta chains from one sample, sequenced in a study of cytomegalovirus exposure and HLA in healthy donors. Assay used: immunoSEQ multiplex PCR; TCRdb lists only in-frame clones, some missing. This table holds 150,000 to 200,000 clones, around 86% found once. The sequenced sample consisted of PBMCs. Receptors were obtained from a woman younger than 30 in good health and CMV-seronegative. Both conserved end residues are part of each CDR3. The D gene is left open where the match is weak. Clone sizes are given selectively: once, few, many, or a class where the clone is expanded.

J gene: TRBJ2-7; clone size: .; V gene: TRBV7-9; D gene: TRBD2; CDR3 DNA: TGTGCCAGCAGCCCCACCGGACTAGCGGACTTCTCCTACGAGCAGTACTTC; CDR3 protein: CASSPTGLADFSYEQYF
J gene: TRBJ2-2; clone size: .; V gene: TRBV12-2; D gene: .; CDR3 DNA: TGTGCAAGTCCCGTACTAGCGGGAGGTCCTCCATCCACCTACGGTTGGCACGCCGGGGAGCTGTTTTTT; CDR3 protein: CASPVLAGGPPSTYGWHAGELFF
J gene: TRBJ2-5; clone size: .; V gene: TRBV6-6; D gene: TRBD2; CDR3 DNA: TGTGCCAGCAGTAACTCAGCGGGGGAAAGGGGTCGACAGTACTTC; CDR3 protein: CASSNSAGERGRQYF
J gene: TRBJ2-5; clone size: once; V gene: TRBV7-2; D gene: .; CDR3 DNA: TGTGCCAGCAGCCAGAGGGGGGGCGGGGAGACCCAGTACTTC; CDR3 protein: CASSQRGGGETQYF
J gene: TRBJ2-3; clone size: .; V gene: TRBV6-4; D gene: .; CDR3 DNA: TGTGCCAGCAGTGACGATCAGGGGGGAGATACGCAGTATTTT; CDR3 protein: CASSDDQGGDTQYF
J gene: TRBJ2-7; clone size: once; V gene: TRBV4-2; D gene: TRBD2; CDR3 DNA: TGTGCCAGCAGCCAAGATATTCCACTAGCGAACCCATTC; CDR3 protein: CASSQDIPLANPF
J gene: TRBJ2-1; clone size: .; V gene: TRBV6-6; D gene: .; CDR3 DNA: TGTGCCAGCAGCTTAGGGGTTTACAATGAGCAGTTCTTC; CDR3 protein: CASSLGVYNEQFF
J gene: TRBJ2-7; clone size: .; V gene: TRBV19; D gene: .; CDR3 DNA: TGTGCCAGTAGTTTGGCGCGGGTGGTAAACCCCTACGAGCAGTACTTC; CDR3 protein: CASSLARVVNPYEQYF
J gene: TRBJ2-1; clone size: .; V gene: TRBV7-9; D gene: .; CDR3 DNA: TGTGCCAGCAGCTTCCCATCAGGGGCGAAAGTCTACAATGAGCAGTTCTTC; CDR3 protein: CASSFPSGAKVYNEQFF
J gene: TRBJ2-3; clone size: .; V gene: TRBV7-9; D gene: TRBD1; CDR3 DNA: TGTGCCAGCAGCCGCGGGACAGGGGTCATTCCAATCAGCACAGATACGCAGTATTTT; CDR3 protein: CASSRGTGVIPISTDTQYF
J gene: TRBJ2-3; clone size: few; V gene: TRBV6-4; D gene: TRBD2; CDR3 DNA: TGTGCCAGCAGTGAGACTAGCGGGGGGGCAGATACGCAGTATTTT; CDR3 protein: CASSETSGGADTQYF
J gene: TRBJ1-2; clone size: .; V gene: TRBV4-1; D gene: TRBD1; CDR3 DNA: TGCGCCAGCAGCCAAATGGGACAGTTCTATGGCTACACCTTC; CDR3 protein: CASSQMGQFYGYTF
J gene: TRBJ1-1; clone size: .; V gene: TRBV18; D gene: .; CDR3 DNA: TGTGCCAGCTCACCCGGGTCCCGGGGCACTGAAGCTTTCTTT; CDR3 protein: CASSPGSRGTEAFF
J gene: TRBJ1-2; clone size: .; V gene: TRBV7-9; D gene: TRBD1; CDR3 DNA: TGTGCCAGCAGTGGGGACAGAGTTAACCCTAGAGGCGGCTACACCTTC; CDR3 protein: CASSGDRVNPRGGYTF
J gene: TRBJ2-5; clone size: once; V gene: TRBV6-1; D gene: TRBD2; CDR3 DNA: TGTGCCAGCAGTGAATCGTGGGGGAGGGACCAGTACTTC; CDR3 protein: CASSESWGRDQYF
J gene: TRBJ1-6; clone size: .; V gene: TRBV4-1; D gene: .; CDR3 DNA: TGCGCCAGCAGTCCCGGGACATGGAATTCACCCCTCCACTTT; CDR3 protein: CASSPGTWNSPLHF
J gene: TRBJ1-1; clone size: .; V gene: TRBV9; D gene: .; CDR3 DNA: TGTGCCAGCAGCTCTAGGAGCTCTGAAGCTTTCTTT; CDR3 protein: CASSSRSSEAFF
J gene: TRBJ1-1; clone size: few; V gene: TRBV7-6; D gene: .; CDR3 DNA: TGTGCCAGCAGCTTAGTATGGAACACTGAAGCTTTCTTT; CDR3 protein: CASSLVWNTEAFF